The entry that follows covers one T cell receptor (beta chain) sequence. Its antigen is not known. TCRdb's table, derived via immunoSEQ multiplex PCR, lists solely in-frame clones and lacks some. The table includes about 2 million clones, about 95% detected once. CD45RO-negative CD8 cells positively selected for CCR7 made up the naive population, which excluded terminally differentiated effector memory CD45RA+ cells. Adult donors, all healthy and HIV-negative, had no recent acute infections or vaccinations. This specimen comes from a study of shared clonotypes between healthy human individuals. Study at large: A couple of women and a few men aged 18 to 49 made up the donors.

General observations from the study: Naive CD4 clonotypes were shared across several donors at 4.5% to 6.5%.

V trimming: 4 bases; J trimming: 6 bases; junction bases outside the gene matches: 2. The germline V gene has CDR1 SGHRS and CDR2 YFSETQ. CDR3 length equals 13 residues. The J gene is TRBJ2-1, the V gene TRBV5-1, with TRBD2 matching over 9 bases. This clonotype was sampled from a man younger than 35 in good health. Sequencing input: naive CD8+ T cells sorted from blood. CDR3 sequence reads: CASSPTSGNEQFF. The CDR3 DNA is TGCGCCAGCAGCCCGACTAGCGGCAATGAGCAGTTCTTC.